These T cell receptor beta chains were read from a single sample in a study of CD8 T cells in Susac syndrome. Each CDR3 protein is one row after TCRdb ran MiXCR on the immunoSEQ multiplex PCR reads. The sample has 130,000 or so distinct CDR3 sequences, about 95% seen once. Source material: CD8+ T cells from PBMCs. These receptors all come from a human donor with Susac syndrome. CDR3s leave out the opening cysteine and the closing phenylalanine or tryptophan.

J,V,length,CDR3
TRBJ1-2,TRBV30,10,AWSPNDYGYT
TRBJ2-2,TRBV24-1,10,ATSDFSGELF
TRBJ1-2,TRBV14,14,ASSVASREGIYGYT
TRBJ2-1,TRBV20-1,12,SASLAGPANEQF
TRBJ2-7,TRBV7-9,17,ASSLVSSSGGLGPYEQY
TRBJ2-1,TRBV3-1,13,ASSQESGAHNEQF
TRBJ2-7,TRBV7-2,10,ASSAYRDEQY
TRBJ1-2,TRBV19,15,ASSPSGTGGLYYGYT
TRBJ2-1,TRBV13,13,ASSWRLAGYNEQF
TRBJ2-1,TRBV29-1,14,SVEDPGRGQYNEQF
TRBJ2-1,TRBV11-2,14,ASSRGPGTGNNEQF
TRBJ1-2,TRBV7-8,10,ASSLAGGGYT
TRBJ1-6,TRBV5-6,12,ASSTGTGGSPLH
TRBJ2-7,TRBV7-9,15,ASSPPGLAGASYEQY
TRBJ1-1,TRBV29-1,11,SVGPGVNTEAF
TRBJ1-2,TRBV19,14,ASSHRDSGMGSGYT
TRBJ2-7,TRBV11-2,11,ASSYRPGDEQY
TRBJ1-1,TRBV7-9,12,ASSSEGPYTEAF
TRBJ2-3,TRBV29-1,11,SVEVGAGDTQY
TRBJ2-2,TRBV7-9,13,ASSPGQGYTGELF
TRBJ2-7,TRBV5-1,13,ASSSGLDRDYEQY
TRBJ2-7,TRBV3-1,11,ASSPRDPYEQY
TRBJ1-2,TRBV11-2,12,ASSWPGQIYGYT
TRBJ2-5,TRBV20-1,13,SARDPPSSSETQY
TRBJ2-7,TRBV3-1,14,ASSQGLGQGRYEQY
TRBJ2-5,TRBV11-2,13,ASSLEAGGPETQY
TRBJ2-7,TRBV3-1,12,ASSQDWASYEQY
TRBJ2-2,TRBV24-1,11,ATSVGNTGELF
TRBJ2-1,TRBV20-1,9,RKTGINEQF
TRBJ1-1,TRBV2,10,ASSKDGTEAF
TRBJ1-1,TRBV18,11,ASSSMGGTEAF
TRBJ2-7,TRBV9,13,ASSVGGTPNYEQY
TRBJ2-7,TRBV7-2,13,ASSHPEDRRGEQY
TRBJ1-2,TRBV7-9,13,ASSLGSKGTYGYT
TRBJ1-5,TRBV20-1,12,SARDRESNQPQH
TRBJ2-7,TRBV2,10,ASSGGTYEQY
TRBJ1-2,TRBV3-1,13,ASSQVPLTFYGYT
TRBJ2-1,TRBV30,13,AWTPGQGTYNEQF
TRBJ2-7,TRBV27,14,ASSLSLALTGYEQY
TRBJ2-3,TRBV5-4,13,ARRARGPFTDTQY
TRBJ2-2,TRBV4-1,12,ASSQDRGIGELF
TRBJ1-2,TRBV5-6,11,ASTSRWDYGYT
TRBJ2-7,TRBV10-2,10,ASTGFSYEQY
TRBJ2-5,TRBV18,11,ASSPPLWETQY
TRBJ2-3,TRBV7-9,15,ASSSGNSRPHTDTQY
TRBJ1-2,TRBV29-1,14,SVEGDRGISGYGYT
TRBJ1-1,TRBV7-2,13,ASSSPGETDTEAF